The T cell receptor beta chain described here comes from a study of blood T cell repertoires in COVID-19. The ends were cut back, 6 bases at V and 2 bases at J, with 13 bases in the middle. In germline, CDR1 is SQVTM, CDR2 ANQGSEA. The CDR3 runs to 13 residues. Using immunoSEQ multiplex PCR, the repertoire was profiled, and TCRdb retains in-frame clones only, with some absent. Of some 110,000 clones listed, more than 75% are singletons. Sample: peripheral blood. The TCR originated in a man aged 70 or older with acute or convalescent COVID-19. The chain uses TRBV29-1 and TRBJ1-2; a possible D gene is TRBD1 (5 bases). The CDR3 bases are TGCAGCGTCCAGGGAGGGGTAAACTATGGCTACACCTTC. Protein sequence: CSVQGGVNYGYTF.